This TCR beta chain was obtained from a study of blood T cell repertoires in COVID-19. Looking at the study overall: Samples representing acute and convalescent COVID-19 were sourced from the United States, Italy and Spain.

Profiled with immunoSEQ multiplex PCR; TCRdb holds only in-frame clones, not every one. The table includes 90,000 to 130,000 clones, 60% to 80% detected once. The germline CDR1 and CDR2 sequences are SQVTM and ANQGSEA. The CDR3 covers 13 residues. The genes are TRBV29-1 and TRBJ1-1; TRBD1 matches 9 bases. The sample comprised peripheral blood. This clonotype was sampled from a woman of 80 years or more with active or convalescent COVID-19. As DNA, the CDR3 is TGCGGAGCCGGGACAGGGCTTCTGACTGAAGCTTTCTTT. Translated, it gives CGAGTGLLTEAFF. The variable domain in full, with the rest retrieved from reference TRBV29-1 and TRBJ1-1, is SAVISQKPSRDICQRGTSLTIQCQVDSQVTMMFWYRQQPGQSLTLIATANQGSEATYESGFVIDKFPISRPNLTFSTLTVSNMSPEDSSIYLCGAGTGLLTEAFFGQGTRLTVV.